This entry lists 19 T cell receptor beta chains sequenced from one sample in a study of T cell responses to AZD1222 COVID-19 vaccine. Sequenced by immunoSEQ multiplex PCR; TCRdb stores in-frame clones only, minus some. The table shows approximately 120,000 clones, with 75% to 85% occurring only once. This sample comprised peripheral blood, obtained 28 days after the second AZD1222 dose. Source of these receptors: an adult who received the AZD1222 COVID-19 vaccine.

The chain recombines TRBV11-3 with TRBJ2-7; D gene uncertain. The CDR3 spans 12 residues. Trimming removed 3 bases from V and 5 bases from J, with 8 bases in between. Per the germline V gene, CDR1 is SGHNT and CDR2 is YENEEA. CDR3 amino acids: CASSLMGNEQYF. CDR3 DNA: TGTGCCAGCAGCTTGATGGGAAACGAGCAGTACTTC.

This clone was counted between two and nine times. J is TRBJ1-2 and V is TRBV19, with D hard to call. V was cut by 3 bases and J by 6 bases, with 17 bases left in between. The CDR3 runs 15 residues. In germline, CDR1 is LNHDA, CDR2 SQIVND (reference sequence). CDR3 DNA sequence: TGTGCCAGTAGTATCACACACGAACCCCGGGATGGCTACACCTTC. Translating it yields CASSITHEPRDGYTF.

The chain couples TRBV15 to TRBJ1-1; possible D gene TRBD1, 5 bases. The CDR3 is made up of 18 amino acids. Between the trimmed V and J ends, which lost 5 bases and 0 bases, there was a span of 22 bases. Per germline, CDR1 LNHNV and CDR2 YYDKDF (reference sequence). The chain's CDR3 is CATSSRHHNWGMNTEAFF. The CDR3 DNA sequence: TGTGCCACCAGCTCCCGTCACCACAATTGGGGGATGAACACTGAAGCTTTCTTT.

The rearrangement joins TRBV19 to TRBJ1-4; D might be TRBD1 (5 bases). The germline gives CDR1 LNHDA, CDR2 SQIVND (reference sequence). The CDR3 sequence is 18 residues long. Deletions cut 6 bases from V and 0 bases from J, with 20 bases between. The CDR3 loop is CASSPRDSSNATNEKLFF. As DNA, the CDR3 is TGTGCCAGTAGCCCCCGAGACAGCTCGAATGCAACTAATGAAAAACTGTTTTTT.

The V gene is TRBV6-5, the J gene TRBJ2-5; D perhaps matches TRBD1 (5 bases). This CDR3 has 15 residues. V was clipped by 7 bases and J by 2 bases, with 17 bases between them. Germline V gives CDR1 MNHEY, CDR2 SVGAGI. The CDR3 DNA reads as TGTGCCAGCACACGCCAGGGTTCGGCGCAAGAGACCCAGTACTTC. Its translation is CASTRQGSAQETQYF.

This clone was observed a handful of times. The V call is TRBV5-1, the J call TRBJ1-1; 7 nucleotides agree with TRBD1. The CDR3 totals 15 residues. Germline CDR1 is SGHRS and CDR2 is YFSETQ. V shed 5 bases and J 1 base; nucleotides not matched to a gene: 8. Written as DNA, the CDR3 is TGCGCCAGCAGACGGGACAGCCAGAGGAACACTGAAGCTTTCTTT. Its protein product is CASRRDSQRNTEAFF.

The V call is TRBV10-1, the J call TRBJ1-2; D perhaps matches TRBD1 (5 bases). The CDR3 runs to 18 residues. The germline gives CDR1 WNHNN, CDR2 SYGVQD (reference sequence). V lost 7 bases to trimming and J lost 8 bases, with 32 bases between them. CDR3 in amino acids: CASIPFPGHPLFAGGYTF. DNA of the CDR3: TGCGCCAGCATTCCCTTTCCCGGACATCCCCTGTTTGCTGGGGGCTACACCTTC.

The V and J genes are TRBV7-6 and TRBJ2-2; the D gene is possibly TRBD2 (5 bases). V was cut by 1 base and J by 3 bases, with 9 bases left in between. Germline V gene lookup returns CDR1 SGHVS and CDR2 FNYEAQ. The CDR3 loop spans 15 amino acids. CDR3 nucleotide sequence: TGTGCCAGCAGCTTAGAGGCGGGTTACACCGGGGAGCTGTTTTTT. Translation: CASSLEAGYTGELFF. The full variable domain, rest sourced from reference TRBV7-6 and TRBJ2-2, is GAGVSQSPRYKVTKRGQDVALRCDPISGHVSLYWYRQALGQGPEFLTYFNYEAQQDKSGLPNDRFSAERPEGSISTLTIQRTEQRDSAMYRCASSLEAGYTGELFFGEGSRLTVL.

The genes are TRBV27 and TRBJ2-7; TRBD1 is a possible D gene (6 bases). This CDR3 has 15 residues. Germline V gene data show CDR1 as MNHEY and CDR2 as SMNVEV (reference sequence). Trimming removed 5 bases from V and 1 base from J, with 15 bases in between. CDR3 sequence (DNA): TGTGCCAGCAGTCTGTTGTTGGACAGTTCCTACGAGCAGTACTTC. Translated: CASSLLLDSSYEQYF.

The CDR3 DNA sequence: TGTGCCAGCAGCTTTTCCGGTAGACACACCTTC. This translates into CASSFSGRHTF. The gene calls are TRBV5-6 and TRBJ1-2, with D unclear. There are 11 residues in the CDR3. In germline, CDR1 is SGHDT, CDR2 YYEEEE. V was trimmed by 2 bases and J by 12 bases, leaving 11 bases between them.

The chain couples TRBV5-8 to TRBJ2-1; D is tentatively TRBD1 or TRBD2 (5 bases each). Germline V gene sequence: CDR1 SGHTS, CDR2 YDEGEE. Trimming left V 4 bases short and J 3 bases short, with 14 bases between. The CDR3 length is 15 residues. The CDR3 DNA reads TGTGCCAGCAGCCCGGGGCGATCGATCTACAATGAGCAGTTCTTC. Its protein is CASSPGRSIYNEQFF.

This chain joins TRBV9 and TRBJ1-1, with no clear D. Trimming pared 3 bases from V and 7 bases from J, leaving 16 bases between. The CDR3 loop spans 14 amino acids. CDR1 SGDLS and CDR2 YYNGEE come from the germline V gene. The CDR3 nucleotides read TGTGCCAGCAGCGGGGTGCTAAGGGAAAATGAAGCTTTCTTT. Translating it yields CASSGVLRENEAFF.

The rearrangement links TRBV28 to TRBJ2-3; 8 bases are a match to TRBD2. J lost 2 bases, V lost 4 bases, and 11 bases had no gene match. Per the germline V gene, CDR1 is MDHEN and CDR2 is SYDVKM. CDR3 length equals 17 residues. CDR3 DNA: TGTGCCAGCAGTTCCTTCAGAGCGGGGGTAACCACAGATACGCAGTATTTT. Translating it yields CASSSFRAGVTTDTQYF.

The chain carries TRBV5-1 and TRBJ1-1; the match to TRBD1 covers 8 bases. The CDR3 covers 16 residues. CDR1 SGHRS and CDR2 YFSETQ come from the germline V gene. Unmatched junction bases numbered 7, after V lost 3 bases and J lost 0 bases. The chain's CDR3 is CASSYGTGKMNTEAFF. DNA of the CDR3: TGCGCCAGCAGCTATGGGACAGGAAAGATGAACACTGAAGCTTTCTTT.

CDR3 in DNA: TGTGCCAGCATGGGGGCAGGAGGAGGTCAGCCCCAGCATTTT. Amino acid sequence: CASMGAGGGQPQHF. V is TRBV28 and J is TRBJ1-5; TRBD1 is a possible D gene (6 bases). Germline CDR1 is MDHEN and CDR2 is SYDVKM. CDR3 size: 14 residues. Trimming cost V 7 bases and J 6 bases, with 16 bases left between them.

In its sample, this clone was seen once. In DNA, the CDR3 is TGTGCCAGCAGCCAACGGACAGCCTCGTATGGCTACACCTTC. Amino acids: CASSQRTASYGYTF. The chain combines TRBV3-1 (or the pseudogene TRBV3-2) with TRBJ1-2, with TRBD1 as a possible D gene (6 bases). V lost 2 bases, J lost 5 bases, and 12 bases lay in between. Germline CDR1 and CDR2: LGHDT and YNNKEL (reference sequence). There are 14 residues in the CDR3.

CDR3 bases: TGCAGCTCTGGAGGGGCGAATGGCTACACCTTC. Protein product: CSSGGANGYTF. The chain employs TRBV29-1 and TRBJ1-2; TRBD1 is a possible D gene (5 bases). The CDR3 length is 11 residues. Between the trimmed V and J ends, which lost 8 bases and 6 bases, there was a span of 13 bases. Germline V gives CDR1 SQVTM, CDR2 ANQGSEA.

J is TRBJ2-7 and V is TRBV12-3 or TRBV12-4; no firm D call. Trimming left V 8 bases short and J 4 bases short, with 6 bases between. The CDR3 runs 10 residues. CDR3 loop: CASAGYEQYF. The DNA of the CDR3 is TGTGCCAGCGCCGGGTACGAGCAGTACTTC.

This chain connects TRBV28 to TRBJ1-2; TRBD1 aligns across 12 bases. Unmatched junction bases numbered 7, after V lost 6 bases and J lost 8 bases. This CDR3 has 14 amino acids. Germline values: CDR1 MDHEN, CDR2 SYDVKM. DNA of the CDR3: TGTGCCAGCAGCGGGACAGGGGGCGCGGTAGGCTACACCTTC. It yields the protein CASSGTGGAVGYTF.